This TCR beta chain was retrieved from a study of T cell changes during pregnancy in multiple sclerosis. Profiled with immunoSEQ multiplex PCR; TCRdb holds only in-frame clones, not every one. Counted here are around 95,000 clones, 92% occurring once; the ten biggest clones make up around 2.1%. The CDR3 spans 15 residues. Germline-derived CDR1 and CDR2 are SGHAT and FQNNGV. Trimming shortened V by 6 bases and J by 1 base, and 15 bases separated the two germline ends. This TCR derives from a female donor in good health, enrolled as a control in a pregnancy study. V usage is TRBV11-2 and J usage is TRBJ1-2; D perhaps matches TRBD1 (5 bases). Sample: peripheral blood, taken after pregnancy. The CDR3 region is CASRHIQGFNYGYTF. CDR3 in DNA: TGTGCCAGCAGGCATATCCAGGGATTTAACTATGGCTACACCTTC.